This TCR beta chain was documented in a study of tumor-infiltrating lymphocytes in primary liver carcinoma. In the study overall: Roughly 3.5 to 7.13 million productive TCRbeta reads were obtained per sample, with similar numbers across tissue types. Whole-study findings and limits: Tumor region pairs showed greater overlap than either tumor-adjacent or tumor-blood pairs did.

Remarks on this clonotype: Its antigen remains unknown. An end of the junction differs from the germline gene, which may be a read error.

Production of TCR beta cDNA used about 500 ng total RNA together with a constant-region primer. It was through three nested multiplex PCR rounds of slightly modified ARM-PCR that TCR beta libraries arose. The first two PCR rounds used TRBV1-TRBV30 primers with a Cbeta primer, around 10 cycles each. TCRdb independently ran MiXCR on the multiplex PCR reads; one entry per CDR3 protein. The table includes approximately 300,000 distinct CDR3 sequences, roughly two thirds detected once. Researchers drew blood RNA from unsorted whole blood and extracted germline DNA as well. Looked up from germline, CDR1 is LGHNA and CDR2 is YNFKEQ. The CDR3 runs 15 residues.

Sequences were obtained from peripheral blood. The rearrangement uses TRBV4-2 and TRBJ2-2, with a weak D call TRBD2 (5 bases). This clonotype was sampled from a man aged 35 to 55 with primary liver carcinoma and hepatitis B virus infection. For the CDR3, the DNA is TGTGTCAGCAGCCGAAAGCCGGGCCCGGCCGGGGAGCTTTTTTTT. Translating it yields CVSSRKPGPAGELFF.